This note documents a single T cell receptor beta chain sequence. Its specificity is not known. This sample is part of a study of cytomegalovirus exposure and HLA in healthy donors. The assay was immunoSEQ multiplex PCR, and TCRdb's table has in-frame clones only and misses some. In the table there are about 67,000 clones, roughly 94% of which are singletons. The study's findings and limits: The authors listed approximately 150 TCR beta chains as cytomegalovirus-associated. Generally TCR sequences proved uncommon, though certain public TCRs appeared in numerous donors.

The sequenced material came from PBMCs. This clonotype originated in a woman aged 18-29 years in good health and CMV-seronegative.

CDR3 sequence reads: CASRDSGTGHNEQFF. In nucleotides, the CDR3 is TGTGCCAGCAGGGACTCCGGGACAGGACACAATGAGCAGTTCTTC. This chain links TRBV2 with TRBJ2-1; 8 positions agree with TRBD1. The germline V gene has CDR1 SNHLY and CDR2 FYNNEI. Unmatched junction bases numbered 9, after V lost 6 bases and J lost 5 bases. The CDR3 has 15 residues.